A selection of T cell receptor beta chains follows, all from one sample in a study of blood T cells in healthy people across ages. TCRdb independently ran MiXCR on the 5' RACE reads; one entry per CDR3 protein. The sample records hundreds of thousands of distinct CDR3 sequences, 58% being singletons. The sample comprised blood. These receptors were taken from a man aged 30 to 45 in good health. Each CDR3 is given with its conserved first and last residue. A D gene is named only where the DNA matches it firmly. Only part of the rows carry a size: once, few, many, or a class if the clone is expanded.

V: TRBV24-1; size: few; D: TRBD2; J: TRBJ2-3; DNA: TGTGCCACCAGTGATTTCCCTCGGGTAGCGGGAGGCACAGATACGCAGTATTTT; CDR3: CATSDFPRVAGGTDTQYF
V: TRBV12-3/TRBV12-4; size: few; D: NA; J: TRBJ2-5; DNA: TGTGCCAGCAGTTTAACAGGGCCAACACAAGAGACCCAGTACTTC; CDR3: CASSLTGPTQETQYF
V: TRBV5-1; size: few; D: NA; J: TRBJ1-2; DNA: TGCGCCAGCAGCCTGGGAGGGTATGAGGAACCTTATGGCTACACCTTC; CDR3: CASSLGGYEEPYGYTF
V: TRBV2; size: NA; D: TRBD1; J: TRBJ2-7; DNA: TGTGCCAGCAGTGCGGGACAGGGGCCCCCGGGGTCCTACGAGCAGTACTTC; CDR3: CASSAGQGPPGSYEQYF
V: TRBV18; size: NA; D: NA; J: TRBJ2-1; DNA: TGTGCCAGCTCACCCTTAGCGAGGGGTGGGTACAATGAGCAGTTCTTC; CDR3: CASSPLARGGYNEQFF
V: TRBV27; size: NA; D: NA; J: TRBJ2-2; DNA: TGTGCCAGCAGTTTGACAAGGGAAGGACACGGGGAGCTGTTTTTT; CDR3: CASSLTREGHGELFF
V: TRBV11-3; size: NA; D: NA; J: TRBJ2-3; DNA: TGTGCCAGCAGCTGGGCAGTAAGGGATACGCAGTATTTT; CDR3: CASSWAVRDTQYF
V: TRBV29-1; size: many; D: NA; J: TRBJ2-7; DNA: TGCAGCGTTGGGACAACGGGGTCCTACGAGCAGTACTTC; CDR3: CSVGTTGSYEQYF
V: TRBV7-9; size: NA; D: NA; J: TRBJ2-2; DNA: TGTGCCAGCAGCTTAGTGGTGACGGGCACTACCGGGGAGCTGTTTTTT; CDR3: CASSLVVTGTTGELFF
V: TRBV28; size: NA; D: NA; J: TRBJ2-7; DNA: TGTGCCCGCAGCCCCGGTGATGGTTCCTACGAGCAGTACTTC; CDR3: CARSPGDGSYEQYF
V: TRBV11-2; size: NA; D: NA; J: TRBJ2-1; DNA: TGTGCCAGCAGCTTACTCACAGCTGGTGAGCAGTTCTTC; CDR3: CASSLLTAGEQFF
V: TRBV24-1; size: once; D: NA; J: TRBJ1-5; DNA: TGTGCCACCAGTGGAGGGTACTATCAGCCCCAGCATTTT; CDR3: CATSGGYYQPQHF
V: TRBV28; size: NA; D: NA; J: TRBJ2-1; DNA: TGTGCCAGCAGTCACCCATACGGGTATCCACAGCGTTTGCAGTTCTTC; CDR3: CASSHPYGYPQRLQFF
V: TRBV7-2; size: once; D: NA; J: TRBJ2-3; DNA: TGTGCCAGCAGCCCGGCATACAACACAGATACGCAGTATTTT; CDR3: CASSPAYNTDTQYF
V: TRBV12-3/TRBV12-4; size: NA; D: NA; J: TRBJ1-2; DNA: TGTGCCAGCATCCATTTGAGGGACGCTAACTATGGCTACACCTTC; CDR3: CASIHLRDANYGYTF
V: TRBV7-2; size: NA; D: TRBD1; J: TRBJ1-6; DNA: TGTGCCAGCAGCTTCACAGGGGGAGATAGCTCCTATAATTCACCCCTCCACTTT; CDR3: CASSFTGGDSSYNSPLHF
V: TRBV5-1; size: NA; D: NA; J: TRBJ2-1; DNA: TGCGCCAGCAACTTGGTTAGGGAAGCTGGCGAGCAGTTCTTC; CDR3: CASNLVREAGEQFF
V: TRBV6-5; size: NA; D: NA; J: TRBJ2-3; DNA: TGTGCCAGCAGTCCTTATCGTAGCACAGATACGCAGTATTTT; CDR3: CASSPYRSTDTQYF
V: TRBV28; size: NA; D: NA; J: TRBJ2-5; DNA: TGTGCCGGCAATCCCTTTGGCTACCAAGAGACCCAGTACTTC; CDR3: CAGNPFGYQETQYF
V: TRBV20-1; size: once; D: TRBD1; J: TRBJ2-7; DNA: TGCAGTGCGTCTGACCCGGGACAGGGATCCTACGAGCAGTACTTC; CDR3: CSASDPGQGSYEQYF
V: TRBV10-3; size: few; D: TRBD2; J: TRBJ2-1; DNA: TGTGCCACCAGGGGGCTAGCGGGAGTAAGCAATGAGCAGTTCTTC; CDR3: CATRGLAGVSNEQFF
V: TRBV6-1; size: NA; D: NA; J: TRBJ1-5; DNA: TGTGCCAGCAGTGTATTTCCTTGGGGCACGGGCAATCAGCCCCAGCATTTT; CDR3: CASSVFPWGTGNQPQHF
V: TRBV6-6; size: NA; D: NA; J: TRBJ1-2; DNA: TGTGCCAGCACCCTATCGGGGCACTATGGCTACACCTTC; CDR3: CASTLSGHYGYTF
V: TRBV28; size: NA; D: TRBD1; J: TRBJ1-2; DNA: TGTGCCAGCAGTTTGGACAGGGAAGAGCTCGTCTATGGCTACACCTTC; CDR3: CASSLDREELVYGYTF
V: TRBV7-9; size: NA; D: TRBD2; J: TRBJ2-3; DNA: TGTGCCAGCAGCCCTGTAGCGGGAGCCACAGATACGCAGTATTTT; CDR3: CASSPVAGATDTQYF
V: TRBV6-1; size: NA; D: NA; J: TRBJ1-5; DNA: TGTGCCAGCAAGACCCAGCCCAATCAGCCCCAGCATTTT; CDR3: CASKTQPNQPQHF
V: TRBV20-1; size: NA; D: NA; J: TRBJ1-2; DNA: TGCAGTGCTAGAGGTAGTGGCGGTTATGGCTACACCTTC; CDR3: CSARGSGGYGYTF
V: TRBV20-1; size: few; D: NA; J: TRBJ2-1; DNA: TGCAGTGCTAGTTCAACCGGGACAAGTTACAATGAGCAGTTCTTC; CDR3: CSASSTGTSYNEQFF
V: TRBV7-2; size: NA; D: TRBD2; J: TRBJ2-3; DNA: TGTGCCAGCCGGGAGGGCGGGGATACGCAGTATTTT; CDR3: CASREGGDTQYF
V: TRBV6-5; size: NA; D: NA; J: TRBJ2-3; DNA: TGTGCCAGCAGTTACAGTCGACTAGGACCAGATACGCAGTATTTT; CDR3: CASSYSRLGPDTQYF
V: TRBV12-3/TRBV12-4; size: NA; D: NA; J: TRBJ1-5; DNA: TGTGCCAGCAGTTTATTGCCGGAGTTGGGGGTACCCCAGCATTTT; CDR3: CASSLLPELGVPQHF
V: TRBV7-8; size: NA; D: NA; J: TRBJ1-4; DNA: TGTGCCAGCAGCTTCGGGACCGCGGGAAATGAAAAACTGTTTTTT; CDR3: CASSFGTAGNEKLFF
V: TRBV6-5; size: few; D: TRBD2; J: TRBJ2-7; DNA: TGTGCCAGCAGTAGACCGGGAGGGTCCTACGAGCAGTACTTC; CDR3: CASSRPGGSYEQYF
V: TRBV6-5; size: NA; D: NA; J: TRBJ1-2; DNA: TGTGCCAGCAGTAAGGGTGGGGCCGGCTATGGCTACACCTTC; CDR3: CASSKGGAGYGYTF
V: TRBV29-1; size: NA; D: TRBD1; J: TRBJ2-3; DNA: TGCAGCGTCGGGACAGGGCGCACAGATACGCAGTATTTT; CDR3: CSVGTGRTDTQYF
V: TRBV20-1; size: few; D: TRBD2; J: TRBJ2-3; DNA: TGCAGTGCTAGAGATTTTGGCACTAGCGGGAGAACAGATACGCAGTATTTT; CDR3: CSARDFGTSGRTDTQYF
V: TRBV15; size: NA; D: NA; J: TRBJ2-7; DNA: TGTGCCACCAGCAGTATCGGCTACGAGCAGTACTTC; CDR3: CATSSIGYEQYF
V: TRBV7-9; size: many; D: NA; J: TRBJ2-5; DNA: TGTGCCAGCAGCTTAGTTTGGACAGAAGAAGAGACCCAGTACTTC; CDR3: CASSLVWTEEETQYF
V: TRBV28; size: NA; D: NA; J: TRBJ2-4; DNA: TGTGCCAGCAGGGCATCTCAAAACATTCAGTACTTC; CDR3: CASRASQNIQYF
V: TRBV20-1; size: NA; D: NA; J: TRBJ2-6; DNA: TGCAGTGCTACGGGGGAGCGCTCTGGGGCCAACGTCCTGACTTTC; CDR3: CSATGERSGANVLTF
V: TRBV7-2; size: few; D: NA; J: TRBJ2-3; DNA: TGTGCCAGCAGCTTATACGGGACTCGGCTTAGCACAGATACGCAGTATTTT; CDR3: CASSLYGTRLSTDTQYF
V: TRBV25-1; size: NA; D: NA; J: TRBJ2-5; DNA: TGTGCCAGCAGTGAATATATAGGGAACCAAGAGACCCAGTACTTC; CDR3: CASSEYIGNQETQYF
V: TRBV7-9; size: NA; D: NA; J: TRBJ2-6; DNA: TGTGCCAGCAGCCAGAGTAAGGGGAGGCCTGGGGCCAACGTCCTGACTTTC; CDR3: CASSQSKGRPGANVLTF
V: TRBV5-1; size: NA; D: NA; J: TRBJ1-5; DNA: TGCGCCAGCAGCGGCGGGGGAGGGCAGCCCCAGCATTTT; CDR3: CASSGGGGQPQHF
V: TRBV3-1; size: few; D: NA; J: TRBJ2-5; DNA: TGTGCCAGCAGCCAGACTGCGACGGCGGGGACCCAGTACTTC; CDR3: CASSQTATAGTQYF
V: TRBV6-5; size: NA; D: TRBD2; J: TRBJ2-5; DNA: TGTGCCAGCAGTAGGCTAGCGGGCGCACCACAAGAGACCCAGTACTTC; CDR3: CASSRLAGAPQETQYF
V: TRBV29-1; size: NA; D: TRBD2; J: TRBJ2-1; DNA: TGCAGCGCAGAAGGAGGACTAGCGGCAACAAATGAGCAGTTCTTC; CDR3: CSAEGGLAATNEQFF
V: TRBV4-3; size: NA; D: NA; J: TRBJ1-4; DNA: TGCGCCAGCAGCCAAGAATTCAGGGCCGAAAAACTGTTTTTT; CDR3: CASSQEFRAEKLFF
V: TRBV9; size: few; D: NA; J: TRBJ2-1; DNA: TGTGCCAGCAGCGTAGATGAGGGTGAGCAGTTCTTC; CDR3: CASSVDEGEQFF
V: TRBV14; size: NA; D: TRBD2; J: TRBJ2-1; DNA: TGTGCCAGCAGCCCGGGACCTTCGTGGACTAGCGGAGAGATGTTTTTTGATGAGCAGTTCTTC; CDR3: CASSPGPSWTSGEMFFDEQFF
V: TRBV11-3; size: NA; D: TRBD1; J: TRBJ2-1; DNA: TGTGCCAGCAGCTTAGAAGGACAGGGGGCAGGGGGTGAGCAGTTCTTC; CDR3: CASSLEGQGAGGEQFF
V: TRBV3-1; size: few; D: NA; J: TRBJ1-2; DNA: TGTGCCAGCAGCCAGGACACCCTAATCACCGGCTACACCTTC; CDR3: CASSQDTLITGYTF
V: TRBV5-6; size: few; D: NA; J: TRBJ1-5; DNA: TGTGCCAGCAGCTTGTCCGGGGGGCATCAGCCCCAGCATTTT; CDR3: CASSLSGGHQPQHF
V: TRBV20-1; size: NA; D: TRBD2; J: TRBJ2-1; DNA: TGCAGTGCTAGAGATAGGCTAGCGGCCAACAATGAGCAGTTCTTC; CDR3: CSARDRLAANNEQFF
V: TRBV4-2; size: few; D: TRBD2; J: TRBJ2-1; DNA: TGTGCCAGCAGCCAACCCACGGAGAGCGGGGGACCGACCGAGCAGTTCTTC; CDR3: CASSQPTESGGPTEQFF
V: TRBV10-3; size: NA; D: NA; J: TRBJ2-7; DNA: TGTGCCATCAGTGACAGGACAAATGGCCGCTACGAGCAGTACTTC; CDR3: CAISDRTNGRYEQYF
V: TRBV20-1; size: NA; D: TRBD2; J: TRBJ2-7; DNA: TGCAGTGCAACCCTAGCGGAGCCCCACCTTTACGAGCAGTACTTC; CDR3: CSATLAEPHLYEQYF
V: TRBV2; size: NA; D: NA; J: TRBJ2-7; DNA: TGTGCCAGCAAAAAGCAGGGCACCTACGAGCAGTACTTC; CDR3: CASKKQGTYEQYF